This T cell receptor (beta chain) was profiled in a study of blood T cell repertoires in COVID-19. On the study more broadly: Acute and convalescent COVID-19 specimens originated in the United States, Italy and Spain. Nucleic acid was either cDNA or gDNA, and it came from T cells, B-cell-depleted T cells, or PBMCs.

Original methodology: Amplifying reference gene primers gave estimates of nucleated cell counts. Measured with immunoSEQ multiplex PCR; TCRdb has only the in-frame clones, and not every one. V and J calls and clone size are copied from that table; D and trimming were computed from the DNA. This table has about 82,000 clones, about 76% appearing once. There are 14 residues in the CDR3. The V end was cut by 5 bases, the J end by 4 bases, with 14 bases between. The germline gives CDR1 MDHEN, CDR2 SYDVKM. Material for sequencing was peripheral blood. The TCR was taken from a man older than 75 with acute or convalescent COVID-19. This chain joins TRBV28 and TRBJ1-1; D is unclear. The CDR3 here is CASSPTSRGTEAFF. The DNA of the CDR3 is TGTGCCAGCAGTCCCACCTCTAGAGGCACTGAAGCTTTCTTT.